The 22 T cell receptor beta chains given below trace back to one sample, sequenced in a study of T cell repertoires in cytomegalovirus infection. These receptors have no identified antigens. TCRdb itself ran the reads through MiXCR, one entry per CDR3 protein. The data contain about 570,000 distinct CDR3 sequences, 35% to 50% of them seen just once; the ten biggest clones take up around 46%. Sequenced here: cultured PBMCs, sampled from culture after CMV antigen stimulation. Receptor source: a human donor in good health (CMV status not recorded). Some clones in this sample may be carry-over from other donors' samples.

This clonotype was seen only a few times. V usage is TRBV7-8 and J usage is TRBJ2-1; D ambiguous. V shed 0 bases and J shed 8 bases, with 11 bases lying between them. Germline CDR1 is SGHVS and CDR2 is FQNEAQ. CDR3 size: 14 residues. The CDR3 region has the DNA TGTGCCAGCAGCTTAGCAGGCTGGCCCCATGAGCAGTTCTTC. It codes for CASSLAGWPHEQFF.

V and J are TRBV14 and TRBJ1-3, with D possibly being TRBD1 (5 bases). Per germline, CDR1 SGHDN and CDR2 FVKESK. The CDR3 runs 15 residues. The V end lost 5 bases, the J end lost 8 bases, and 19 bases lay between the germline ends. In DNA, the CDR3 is TGTGCCAGCAGCACAACCGGGACGGGAGTGGACACCATATATTTT. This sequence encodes CASSTTGTGVDTIYF.

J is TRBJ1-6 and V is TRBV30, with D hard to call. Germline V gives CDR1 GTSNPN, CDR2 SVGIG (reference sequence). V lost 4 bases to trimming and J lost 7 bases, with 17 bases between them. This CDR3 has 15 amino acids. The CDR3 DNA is TGTGCCTGGAAGAAGCCGGACCAAGAGAATTCACCCCTCCACTTT. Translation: CAWKKPDQENSPLHF.

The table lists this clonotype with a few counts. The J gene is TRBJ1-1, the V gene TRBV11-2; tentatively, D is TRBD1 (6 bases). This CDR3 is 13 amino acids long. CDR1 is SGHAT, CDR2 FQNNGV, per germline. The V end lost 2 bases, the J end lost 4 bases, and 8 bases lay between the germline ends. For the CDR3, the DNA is TGTGCCAGCAGCTTACAGGGGCCCACTGAAGCTTTCTTT. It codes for CASSLQGPTEAFF. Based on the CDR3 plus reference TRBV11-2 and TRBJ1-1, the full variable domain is EAGVAQSPRYKIIEKRQSVAFWCNPISGHATLYWYQQILGQGPKLLIQFQNNGVVDDSQLPKDRFSAERLKGVDSTLKIQPAKLEDSAVYLCASSLQGPTEAFFGQGTRLTVV.

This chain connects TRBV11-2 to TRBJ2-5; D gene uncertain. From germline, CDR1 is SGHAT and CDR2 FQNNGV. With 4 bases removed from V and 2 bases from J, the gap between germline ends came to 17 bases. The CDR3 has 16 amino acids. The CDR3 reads CASSSGSGMGQETQYF. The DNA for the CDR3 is TGTGCCAGCAGCTCCGGATCTGGTATGGGGCAAGAGACCCAGTACTTC.

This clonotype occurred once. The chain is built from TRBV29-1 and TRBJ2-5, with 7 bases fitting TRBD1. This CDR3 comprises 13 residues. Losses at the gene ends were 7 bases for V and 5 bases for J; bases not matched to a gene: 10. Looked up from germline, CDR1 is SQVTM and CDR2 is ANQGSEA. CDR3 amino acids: CSARTGKRETQYF. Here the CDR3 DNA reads TGCAGCGCCCGGACAGGAAAGAGGGAGACCCAGTACTTC.

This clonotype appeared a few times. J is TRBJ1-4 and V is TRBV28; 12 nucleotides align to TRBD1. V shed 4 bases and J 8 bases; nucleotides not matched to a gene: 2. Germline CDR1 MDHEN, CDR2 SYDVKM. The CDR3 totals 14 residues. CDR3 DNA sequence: TGTGCCAGCAGTTCGGGACAGGGGGCCGAAAAACTGTTTTTT. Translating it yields CASSSGQGAEKLFF.

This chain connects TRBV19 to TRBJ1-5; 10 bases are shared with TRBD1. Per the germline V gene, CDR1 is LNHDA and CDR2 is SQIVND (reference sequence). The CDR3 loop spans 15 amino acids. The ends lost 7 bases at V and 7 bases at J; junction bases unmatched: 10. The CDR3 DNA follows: TGTGCCAGTAACATCCGGACAGGGGGAAGCCAGCCCCAGCATTTT. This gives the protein CASNIRTGGSQPQHF.

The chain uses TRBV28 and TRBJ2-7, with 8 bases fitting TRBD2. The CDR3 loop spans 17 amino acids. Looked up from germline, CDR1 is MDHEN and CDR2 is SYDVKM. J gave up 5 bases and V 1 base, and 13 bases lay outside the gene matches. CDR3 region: CASSLFRVGAGGHEQYF. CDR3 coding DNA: TGTGCCAGCAGTTTATTTAGGGTTGGCGCGGGGGGCCACGAGCAGTACTTC.

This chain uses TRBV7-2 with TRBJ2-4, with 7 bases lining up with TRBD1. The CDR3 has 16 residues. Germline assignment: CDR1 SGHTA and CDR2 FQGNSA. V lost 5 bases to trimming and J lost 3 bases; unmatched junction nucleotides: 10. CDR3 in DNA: TGTGCCAGCAGCCCTCGACAGGGCTCTAGCAAAAACATTCAGTACTTC. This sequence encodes CASSPRQGSSKNIQYF.

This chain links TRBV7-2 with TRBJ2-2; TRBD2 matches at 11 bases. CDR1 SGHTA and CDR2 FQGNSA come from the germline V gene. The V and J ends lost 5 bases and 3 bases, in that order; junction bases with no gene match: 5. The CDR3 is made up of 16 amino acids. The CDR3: CASSLSGGGDTGELFF. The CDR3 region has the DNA TGTGCCAGCAGCCTTAGCGGGGGGGGCGACACCGGGGAGCTGTTTTTT. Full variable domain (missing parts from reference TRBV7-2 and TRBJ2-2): GAGVSQSPSNKVTEKGKDVELRCDPISGHTALYWYRQSLGQGLEFLIYFQGNSAPDKSGLPSDRFSAERTGGSVSTLTIQRTQQEDSAVYLCASSLSGGGDTGELFFGEGSRLTVL.

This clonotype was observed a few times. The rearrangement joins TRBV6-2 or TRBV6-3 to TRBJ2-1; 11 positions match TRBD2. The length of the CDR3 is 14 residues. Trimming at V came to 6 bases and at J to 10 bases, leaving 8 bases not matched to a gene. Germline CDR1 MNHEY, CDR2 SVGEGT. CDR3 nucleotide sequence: TGTGCCAGCAGACCACTAGCGGGAGTCAGCGAGCAGTTCTTC. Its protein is CASRPLAGVSEQFF.

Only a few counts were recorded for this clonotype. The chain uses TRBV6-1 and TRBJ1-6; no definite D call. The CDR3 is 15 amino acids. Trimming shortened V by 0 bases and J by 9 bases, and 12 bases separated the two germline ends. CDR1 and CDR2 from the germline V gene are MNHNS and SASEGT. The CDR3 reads CASSEASRARSPLHF. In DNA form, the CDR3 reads TGTGCCAGCAGTGAAGCGAGTAGGGCACGTTCACCCCTCCACTTT.

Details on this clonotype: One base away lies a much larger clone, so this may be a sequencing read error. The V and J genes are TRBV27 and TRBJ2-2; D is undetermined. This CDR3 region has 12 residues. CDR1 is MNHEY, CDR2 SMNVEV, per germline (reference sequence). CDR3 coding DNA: TGTACCAGCAGTCCCTACACCGGGGAGCTGTTTTTT. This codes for CTSSPYTGELFF.

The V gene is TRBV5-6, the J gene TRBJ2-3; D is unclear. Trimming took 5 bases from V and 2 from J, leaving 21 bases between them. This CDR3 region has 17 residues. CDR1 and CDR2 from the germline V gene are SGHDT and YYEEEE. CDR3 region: CASRTRIDGFPTDTQYF. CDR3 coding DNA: TGTGCCAGCAGAACCCGGATAGACGGATTTCCCACAGATACGCAGTATTTT.

The CDR3 loop is CASGPGTTDTQYF. Here the CDR3 DNA reads TGTGCCAGCGGCCCCGGGACCACAGATACGCAGTATTTT. The chain couples TRBV27 to TRBJ2-3; D is perhaps TRBD1 or TRBD2 (5 bases each). This CDR3 comprises 13 residues. Trimming pared 8 bases from V and 2 bases from J, leaving 11 bases between. Germline CDR1 is MNHEY and CDR2 is SMNVEV (reference sequence).

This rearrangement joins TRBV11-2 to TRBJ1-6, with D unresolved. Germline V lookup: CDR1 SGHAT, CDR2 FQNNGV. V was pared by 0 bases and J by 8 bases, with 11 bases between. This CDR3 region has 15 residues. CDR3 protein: CASSLEVGGYSPLHF. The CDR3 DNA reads TGTGCCAGCAGCTTAGAAGTGGGAGGCTATTCACCCCTCCACTTT.

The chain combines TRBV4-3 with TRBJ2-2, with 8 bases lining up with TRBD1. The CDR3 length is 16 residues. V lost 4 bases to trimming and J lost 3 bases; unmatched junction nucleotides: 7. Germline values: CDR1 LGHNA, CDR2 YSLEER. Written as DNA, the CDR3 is TGCGCCAGCAGCCTCCGGACAGGGAGGTACACCGGGGAGCTGTTTTTT. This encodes CASSLRTGRYTGELFF.

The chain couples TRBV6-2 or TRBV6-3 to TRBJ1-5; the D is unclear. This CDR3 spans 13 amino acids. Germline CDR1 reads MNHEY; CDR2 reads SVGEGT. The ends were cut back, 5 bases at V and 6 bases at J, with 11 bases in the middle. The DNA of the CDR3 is TGTGCCAGCAGTCGTTCTACGTTTCAGCCCCAGCATTTT. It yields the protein CASSRSTFQPQHF.

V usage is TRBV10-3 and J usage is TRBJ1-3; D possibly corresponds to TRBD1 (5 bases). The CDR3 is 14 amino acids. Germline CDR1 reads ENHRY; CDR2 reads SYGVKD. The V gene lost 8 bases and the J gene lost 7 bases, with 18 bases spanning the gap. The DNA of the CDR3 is TGTGCCATCGGGGACTCGGTCGGCAGGAACACCATATATTTT. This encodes CAIGDSVGRNTIYF.

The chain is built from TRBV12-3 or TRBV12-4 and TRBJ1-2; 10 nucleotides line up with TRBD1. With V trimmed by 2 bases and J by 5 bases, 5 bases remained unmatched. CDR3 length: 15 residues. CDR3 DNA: TGTGCCAGCAGTTTACCGGGACAGGGGTATTATGGCTACACCTTC. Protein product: CASSLPGQGYYGYTF.

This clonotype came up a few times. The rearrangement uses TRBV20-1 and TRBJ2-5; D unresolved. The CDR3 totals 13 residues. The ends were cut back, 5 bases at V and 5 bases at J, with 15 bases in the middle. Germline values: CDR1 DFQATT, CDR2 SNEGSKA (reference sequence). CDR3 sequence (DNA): TGCAGTGCTGGTGGATCGGGCCGGGAGACCCAGTACTTC. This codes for CSAGGSGRETQYF.